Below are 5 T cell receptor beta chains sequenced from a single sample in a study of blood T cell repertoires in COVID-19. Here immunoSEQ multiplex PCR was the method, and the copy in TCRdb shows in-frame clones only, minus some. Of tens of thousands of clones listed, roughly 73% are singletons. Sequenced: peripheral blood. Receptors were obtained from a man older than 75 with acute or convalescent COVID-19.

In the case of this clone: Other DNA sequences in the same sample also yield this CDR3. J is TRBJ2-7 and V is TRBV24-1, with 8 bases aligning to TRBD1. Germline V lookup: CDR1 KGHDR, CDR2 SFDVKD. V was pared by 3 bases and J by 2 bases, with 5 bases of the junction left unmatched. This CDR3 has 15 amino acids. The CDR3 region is CATSDPRDRTYEQYF. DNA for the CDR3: TGTGCCACCAGTGATCCCCGGGACAGGACCTACGAGCAGTACTTC.

The CDR3 nucleotides are TGTGCCAGCAGCCGCACGGGACAGGGGTTAATTGATAGGGCTTTCTTT. This sequence encodes CASSRTGQGLIDRAFF. The chain is built from TRBV3-1 (or the pseudogene TRBV3-2) and TRBJ1-1; 10 nucleotides align to TRBD1. Germline lookup yields CDR1 LGHDT and CDR2 YNNKEL (reference sequence). The length of the CDR3 is 16 residues. Trimming took 4 bases from V and 11 from J; bases not matched to a gene: 16.

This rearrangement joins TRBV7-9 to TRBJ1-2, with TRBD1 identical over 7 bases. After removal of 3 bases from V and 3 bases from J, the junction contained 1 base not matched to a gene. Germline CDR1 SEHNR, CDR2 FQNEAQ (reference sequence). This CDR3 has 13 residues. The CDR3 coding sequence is TGTGCCAGCAGCTTGACAGGGCACTATGGCTACACCTTC. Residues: CASSLTGHYGYTF.

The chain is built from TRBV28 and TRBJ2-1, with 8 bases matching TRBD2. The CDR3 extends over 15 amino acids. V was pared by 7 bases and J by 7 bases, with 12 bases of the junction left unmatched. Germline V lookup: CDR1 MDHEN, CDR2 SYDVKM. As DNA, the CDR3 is TGTGCCAGCACCGAACAGCGGGGGCCCGCTAATGAGCAGTTCTTC. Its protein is CASTEQRGPANEQFF.

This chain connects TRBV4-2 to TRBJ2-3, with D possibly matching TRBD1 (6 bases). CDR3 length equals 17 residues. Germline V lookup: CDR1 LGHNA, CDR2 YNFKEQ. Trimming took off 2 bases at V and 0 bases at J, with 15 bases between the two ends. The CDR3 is CASSQMLRQESTDTQYF. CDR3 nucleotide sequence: TGTGCCAGCAGCCAAATGCTTCGACAGGAGAGCACAGATACGCAGTATTTT.